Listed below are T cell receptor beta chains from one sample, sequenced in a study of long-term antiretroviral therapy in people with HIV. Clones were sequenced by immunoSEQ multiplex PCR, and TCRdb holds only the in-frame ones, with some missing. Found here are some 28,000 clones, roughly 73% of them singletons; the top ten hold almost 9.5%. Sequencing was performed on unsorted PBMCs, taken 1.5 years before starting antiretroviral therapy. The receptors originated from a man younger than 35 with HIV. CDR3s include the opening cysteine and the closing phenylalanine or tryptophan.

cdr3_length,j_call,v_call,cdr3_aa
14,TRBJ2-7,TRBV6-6,CASSYPARPGEQYF
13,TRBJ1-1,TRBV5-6,CASSAPGFTEAFF
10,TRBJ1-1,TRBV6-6,CASKETEAFF
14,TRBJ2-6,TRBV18,CASSQDRGIAVLTF
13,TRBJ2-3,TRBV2,CASRGDGLRTQYF
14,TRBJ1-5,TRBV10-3,CAISEGLYNQPQHF
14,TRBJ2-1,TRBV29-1,CSVRTISSYNEQFF
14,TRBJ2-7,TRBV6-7,CASPTGVPSYEQYF
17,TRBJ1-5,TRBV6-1,CASSERQLLISNQPQHF
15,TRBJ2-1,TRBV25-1,CASSRQGRGPNEQFF
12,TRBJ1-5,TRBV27,CASSFFGSPQHF
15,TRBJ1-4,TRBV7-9,CASSPHRRQSEKLFF
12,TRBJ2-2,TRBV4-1,CASNLGVGELFF
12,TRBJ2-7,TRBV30,CAWTESSYEQYF
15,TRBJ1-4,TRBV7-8,CASSLADRGESKLFF
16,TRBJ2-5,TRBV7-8,CASSHTNQGAGETQYF
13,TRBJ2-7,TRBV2,CASSESQRGEQYF
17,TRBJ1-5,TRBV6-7,CASTPPGPHSGNQPQHF
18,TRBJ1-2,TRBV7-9,CASSTRDRAVRLLYGYTF
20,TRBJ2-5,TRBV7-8,CASSLAHPPGLAGVDETQYF
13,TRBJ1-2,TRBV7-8,CASSWGTYSGYTF
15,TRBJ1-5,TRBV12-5,CASGFMGVGSQPQHF
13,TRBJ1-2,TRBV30,CAWSETGDGGYTF
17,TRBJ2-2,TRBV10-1,CASSSPWGGRAGGELFF
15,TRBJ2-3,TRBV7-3,CASSLSAGSTDTQYF
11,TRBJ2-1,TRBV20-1,CSQGLGNEQFF
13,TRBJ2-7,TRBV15,CATSRDARLGRYF
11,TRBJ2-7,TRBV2,CASKFSYEQYF
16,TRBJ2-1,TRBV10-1,CASRPGLAGGPDEQFF
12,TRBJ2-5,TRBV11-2,CASSSPRVTQYF
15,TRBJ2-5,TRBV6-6,CASSQPSRGPETQYF
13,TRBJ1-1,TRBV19,CASNDRESTEAFF